The T cell receptor (beta chain) under discussion was sequenced for a study of blood T cells in healthy people across ages. Study-wide points: Across the age range, TCR beta diversity per million T cells fell in a roughly linear way.

Sample-barcoded 5' priming and a J-beta primer mix drove a second PCR of 7 to 11 cycles. From the 5' RACE reads, TCRdb called clonotypes with MiXCR, one entry per CDR3 protein. The data show approximately 2,000,000 distinct CDR3 sequences, with roughly 43% seen just once and 23% held by the top ten. V lost 5 bases to trimming and J lost 7 bases; unmatched junction nucleotides: 13. This CDR3 region has 15 residues. CDR1 is SGHTA and CDR2 is FQGNSA in the germline V gene. In regard to this clonotype: The antigen remains unidentified.

A minimum of 7 million PBMCs was isolated per sample. The amount of total RNA extracted per sample was at least 5.5 micrograms. This receptor was taken from a human donor in good health. J is TRBJ1-2 and V is TRBV7-2, with 7 bases identical to TRBD1. Material: blood. CDR3 bases: TGTGCCAGCAGCCCTGGAAGACAGGGAGTGGGTGGCTACACCTTC. Its translation: CASSPGRQGVGGYTF.